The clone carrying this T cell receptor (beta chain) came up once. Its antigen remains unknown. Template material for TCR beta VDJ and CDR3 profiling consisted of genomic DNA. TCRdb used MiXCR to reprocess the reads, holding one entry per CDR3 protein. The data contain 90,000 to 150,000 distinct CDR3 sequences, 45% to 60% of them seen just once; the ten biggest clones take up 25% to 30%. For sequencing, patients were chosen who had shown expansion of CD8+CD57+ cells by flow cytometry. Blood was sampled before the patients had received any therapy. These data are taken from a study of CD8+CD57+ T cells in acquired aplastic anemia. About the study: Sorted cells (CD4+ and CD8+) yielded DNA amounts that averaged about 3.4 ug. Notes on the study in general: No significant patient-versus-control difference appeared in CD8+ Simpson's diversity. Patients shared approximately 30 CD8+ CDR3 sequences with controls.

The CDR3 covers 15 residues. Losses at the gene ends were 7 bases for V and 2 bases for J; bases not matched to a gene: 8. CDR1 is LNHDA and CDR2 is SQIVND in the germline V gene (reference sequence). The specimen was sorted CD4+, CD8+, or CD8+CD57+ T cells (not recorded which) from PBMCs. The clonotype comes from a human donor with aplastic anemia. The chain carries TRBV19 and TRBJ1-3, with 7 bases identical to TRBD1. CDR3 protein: CASMETGRTGNTIYF. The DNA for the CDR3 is TGTGCCAGTATGGAGACAGGGAGGACTGGAAACACCATATATTTT. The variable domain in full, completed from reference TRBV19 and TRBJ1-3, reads DGGITQSPKYLFRKEGQNVTLSCEQNLNHDAMYWYRQDPGQGLRLIYYSQIVNDFQKGDIAEGYSVSREKKESFPLTVTSAQKNPTAFYLCASMETGRTGNTIYFGEGSWLTVV.